This T cell receptor beta chain was sequenced for a study of T-cell memory formation after mild COVID-19. Constant-segment-primed 5'RACE gave TCR alpha and TCR beta cDNA libraries with sample barcodes and UMIs. TCRdb fed the 5' RACE reads into MiXCR, producing one record per CDR3 protein. The sample consists of just over 350,000 distinct CDR3 sequences, about 15% of them appearing once. The source of this sequence is a man aged 18 to 29 who had mild COVID-19 (a few samples of this study predate the infection). Cell type and time point are not known. Sequenced input: PBMCs or a T cell subset sorted from them (not recorded which).

CDR3 region: CASSVGGNSPLHF. The CDR3 DNA follows: TGTGCCAGCAGCGTGGGGGGGAATTCACCCCTCCACTTT. The genes are TRBV9 and TRBJ1-6; D may be TRBD1 (5 bases). The CDR3 sequence is 13 residues long. Germline assignment: CDR1 SGDLS and CDR2 YYNGEE. V lost 2 bases and J lost 7, with 7 bases in between.